What follows are 4 T cell receptor beta chains derived from one specimen sequenced in a study of spatial heterogeneity in lung cancer. Time point specified: sample taken at primary tumor resection. Each CDR3 protein gets one entry after TCRdb re-called the 5' RACE reads with MiXCR. The table has thousands of distinct CDR3 sequences, approximately 10% seen once. The antigens for these receptors are not known. Study conclusions and caveats: It was found that expanded intratumoral alpha and beta TCR counts tracked tumor mutation counts.

Source: lung tumor tissue, taken at surgery. The receptors derive from a female donor with early-stage non-small cell lung cancer.

This clonotype is medium-sized (0.01 to 0.1%) by share. The CDR3 reads CASSLGTSGATDTQYF. The CDR3 DNA reads as TGTGCCAGCAGCTTAGGCACTAGCGGGGCGACAGATACGCAGTATTTT. The chain recombines TRBV11-3 with TRBJ2-3; TRBD2 matches 10 bases. Germline V CDR1 and CDR2: SGHNT, YENEEA. The CDR3 runs 16 residues. Unmatched junction bases numbered 4, after V lost 1 base and J lost 3 bases.

This rearrangement joins TRBV9 to TRBJ1-4; D call uncertain. Per germline, CDR1 SGDLS and CDR2 YYNGEE. Trimming shortened V by 7 bases and J by 0 bases, and 10 bases separated the two germline ends. The CDR3 covers 14 residues. The CDR3 region has the DNA TGTGCCAGCCGTCGGCCTGCAACTAATGAAAAACTGTTTTTT. It codes for CASRRPATNEKLFF.

The chain joins TRBV18 to TRBJ1-5; D is possibly TRBD1 (5 bases). V was shortened by 4 bases and J by 3 bases, with 10 bases between the two germline ends. This CDR3 has 14 residues. CDR1 is KGHSH and CDR2 is LQKENI in the germline V gene. This CDR3 reads CASSLDSLNQPQHF. CDR3 in DNA: TGTGCCAGCTCACTAGACAGCCTCAATCAGCCCCAGCATTTT.

In its sample, this clonotype ranks as medium-sized. The rearrangement links TRBV30 to TRBJ2-3; 10 bases match TRBD2. With V trimmed by 3 bases and J by 4 bases, 7 bases remained unmatched. The CDR3 length is 15 residues. Germline V lookup: CDR1 GTSNPN, CDR2 SVGIG (reference sequence). The CDR3, as DNA: TGTGCCTGGAGCTTGGGGACTAGCGAACCAGATACGCAGTATTTT. It specifies CAWSLGTSEPDTQYF.